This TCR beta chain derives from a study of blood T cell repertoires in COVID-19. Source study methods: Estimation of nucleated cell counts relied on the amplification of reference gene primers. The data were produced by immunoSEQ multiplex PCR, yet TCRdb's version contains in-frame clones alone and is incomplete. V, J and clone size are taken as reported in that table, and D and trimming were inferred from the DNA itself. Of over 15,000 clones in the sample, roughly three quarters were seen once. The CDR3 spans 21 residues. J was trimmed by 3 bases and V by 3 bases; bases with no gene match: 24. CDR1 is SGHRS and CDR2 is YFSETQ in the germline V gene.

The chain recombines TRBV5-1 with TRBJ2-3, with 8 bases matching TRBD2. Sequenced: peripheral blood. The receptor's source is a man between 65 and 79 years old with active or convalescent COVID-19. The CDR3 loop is CASSSTLPGASGRTPTDTQYF. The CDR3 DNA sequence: TGCGCCAGCAGCTCAACCCTACCAGGGGCTAGCGGGCGCACACCAACAGATACGCAGTATTTT. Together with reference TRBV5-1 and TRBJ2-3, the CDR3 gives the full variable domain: KAGVTQTPRYLIKTRGQQVTLSCSPISGHRSVSWYQQTPGQGLQFLFEYFSETQRNKGNFPGRFSGRQFSNSRSEMNVSTLELGDSALYLCASSSTLPGASGRTPTDTQYFGPGTRLTVL.